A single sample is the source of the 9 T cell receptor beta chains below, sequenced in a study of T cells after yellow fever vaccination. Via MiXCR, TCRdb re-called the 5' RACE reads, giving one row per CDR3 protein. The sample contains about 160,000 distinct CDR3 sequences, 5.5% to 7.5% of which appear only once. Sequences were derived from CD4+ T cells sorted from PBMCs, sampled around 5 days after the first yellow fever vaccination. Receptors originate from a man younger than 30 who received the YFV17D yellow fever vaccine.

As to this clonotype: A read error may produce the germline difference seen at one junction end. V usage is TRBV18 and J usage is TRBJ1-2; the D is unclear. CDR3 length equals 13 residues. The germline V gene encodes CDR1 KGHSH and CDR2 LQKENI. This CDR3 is CATSPNPRNGYTF. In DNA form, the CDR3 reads TGTGCCACCTCACCGAACCCTAGGAATGGCTACACCTTC.

The CDR3, as DNA: TGTGCCAGCAGCGGACAGTTTTCTGTTTTTAGCACTGAAGCTTTCTTT. Its translation: CASSGQFSVFSTEAFF. The J gene is TRBJ1-1, the V gene TRBV7-9; a possible D gene is TRBD1 (6 bases). The CDR3 sequence is 16 residues long. The germline CDR1 and CDR2 sequences are SEHNR and FQNEAQ (reference sequence). Trimming stripped 5 bases from V and 4 bases from J, with 20 bases between. Full variable domain (outside the CDR3, taken from reference TRBV7-9 and TRBJ1-1): DTGVSQNPRHKITKRGQNVTFRCDPISEHNRLYWYRQTLGQGPEFLTYFQNEAQLEKSRLLSDRFSAERPKGSFSTLEIQRTEQGDSAMYLCASSGQFSVFSTEAFFGQGTRLTVV.

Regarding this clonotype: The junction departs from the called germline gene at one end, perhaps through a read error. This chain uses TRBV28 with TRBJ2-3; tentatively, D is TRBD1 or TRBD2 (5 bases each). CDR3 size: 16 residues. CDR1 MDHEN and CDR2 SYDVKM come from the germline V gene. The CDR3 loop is CVSSPHGAGRTDTQYF. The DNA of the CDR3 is TGTGTCAGCAGCCCCCACGGGGCAGGGCGCACAGATACGCAGTATTTT.

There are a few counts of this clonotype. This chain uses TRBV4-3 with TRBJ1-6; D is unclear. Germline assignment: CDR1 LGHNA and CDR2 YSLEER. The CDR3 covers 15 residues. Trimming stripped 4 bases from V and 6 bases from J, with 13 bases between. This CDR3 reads CASSLVVDLNSPLHF. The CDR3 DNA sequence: TGCGCCAGCAGCCTAGTGGTCGATCTTAATTCACCCCTCCACTTT.

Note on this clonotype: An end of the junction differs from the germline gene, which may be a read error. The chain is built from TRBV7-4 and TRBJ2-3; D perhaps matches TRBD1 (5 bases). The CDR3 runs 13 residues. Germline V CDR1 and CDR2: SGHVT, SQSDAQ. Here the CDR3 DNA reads TGTGCCAGCAGGGGTCAGGGTACAGATATGCAGTATTTT. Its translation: CASRGQGTDMQYF.

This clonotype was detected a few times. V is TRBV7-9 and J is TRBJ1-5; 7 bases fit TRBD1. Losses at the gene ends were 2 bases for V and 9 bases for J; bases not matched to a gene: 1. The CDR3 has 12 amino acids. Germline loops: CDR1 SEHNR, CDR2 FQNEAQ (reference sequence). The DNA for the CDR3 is TGTGCCAGCAGCTTAACAGGGGCGCCCCAGCATTTT. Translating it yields CASSLTGAPQHF.

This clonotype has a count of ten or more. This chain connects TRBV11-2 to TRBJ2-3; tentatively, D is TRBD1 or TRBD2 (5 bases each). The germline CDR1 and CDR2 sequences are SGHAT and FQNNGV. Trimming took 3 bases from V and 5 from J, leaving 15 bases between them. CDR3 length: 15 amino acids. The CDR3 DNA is TGTGCCAGCAGCTTTACCGGGACGCTAGAAGATACGCAGTATTTT. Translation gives CASSFTGTLEDTQYF.

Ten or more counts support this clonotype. The CDR3 sequence: CASSPRQEPEAFF. The DNA of the CDR3 is TGTGCCAGCTCACCCCGGCAGGAGCCAGAAGCTTTCTTT. The V gene is TRBV18, the J gene TRBJ1-1; D ambiguous. Germline V gives CDR1 KGHSH, CDR2 LQKENI. Trimming took off 3 bases at V and 8 bases at J, with 13 bases between the two ends. The CDR3 spans 13 residues.

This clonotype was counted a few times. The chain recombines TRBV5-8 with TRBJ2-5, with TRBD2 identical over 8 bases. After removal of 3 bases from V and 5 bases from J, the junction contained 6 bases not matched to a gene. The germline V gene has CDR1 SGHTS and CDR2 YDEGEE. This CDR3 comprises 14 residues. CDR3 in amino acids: CASSSRGGLETQYF. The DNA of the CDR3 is TGTGCCAGCAGCTCCCGGGGGGGCCTCGAGACCCAGTACTTC.